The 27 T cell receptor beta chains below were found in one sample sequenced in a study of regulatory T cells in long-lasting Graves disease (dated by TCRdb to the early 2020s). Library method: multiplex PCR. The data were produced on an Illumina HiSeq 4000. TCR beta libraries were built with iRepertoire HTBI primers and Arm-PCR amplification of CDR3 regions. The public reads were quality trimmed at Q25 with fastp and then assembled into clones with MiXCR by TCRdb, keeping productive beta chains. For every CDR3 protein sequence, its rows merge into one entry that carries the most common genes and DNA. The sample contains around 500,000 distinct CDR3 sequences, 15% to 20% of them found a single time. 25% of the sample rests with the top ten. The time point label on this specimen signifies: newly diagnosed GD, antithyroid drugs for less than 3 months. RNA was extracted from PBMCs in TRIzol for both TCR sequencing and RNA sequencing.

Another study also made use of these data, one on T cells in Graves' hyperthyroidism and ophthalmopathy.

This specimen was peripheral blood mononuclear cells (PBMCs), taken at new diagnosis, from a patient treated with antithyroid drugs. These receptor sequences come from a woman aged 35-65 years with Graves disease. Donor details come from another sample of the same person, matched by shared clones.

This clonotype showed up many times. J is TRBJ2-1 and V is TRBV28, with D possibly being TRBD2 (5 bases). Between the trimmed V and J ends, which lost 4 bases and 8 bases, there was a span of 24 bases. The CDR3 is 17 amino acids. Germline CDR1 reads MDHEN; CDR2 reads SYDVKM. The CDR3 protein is CASSSLKAVYLHDEQFF. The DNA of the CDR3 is TGTGCCAGCAGTTCTCTTAAAGCGGTTTACCTACACGATGAGCAGTTCTTC.

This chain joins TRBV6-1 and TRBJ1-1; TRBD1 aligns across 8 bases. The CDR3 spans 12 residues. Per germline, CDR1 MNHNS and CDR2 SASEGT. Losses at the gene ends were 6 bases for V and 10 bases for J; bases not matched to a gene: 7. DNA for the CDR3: TGTGCCAGCAGACATCTACAGGGGGGAGCTTTCTTT. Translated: CASRHLQGGAFF.

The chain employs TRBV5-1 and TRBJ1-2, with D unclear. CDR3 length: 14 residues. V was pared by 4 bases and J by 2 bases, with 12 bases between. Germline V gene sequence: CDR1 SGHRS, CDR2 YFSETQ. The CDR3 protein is CASSLPDNNYGYTF. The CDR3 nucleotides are TGCGCCAGCAGCCTACCCGATAACAACTATGGCTACACCTTC.

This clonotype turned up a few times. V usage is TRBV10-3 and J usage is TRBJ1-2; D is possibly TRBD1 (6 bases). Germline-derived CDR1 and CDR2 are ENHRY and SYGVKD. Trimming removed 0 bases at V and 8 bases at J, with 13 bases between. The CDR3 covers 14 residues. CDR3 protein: CAISESWGASGYTF. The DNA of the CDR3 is TGTGCCATCAGTGAGTCGTGGGGGGCGAGCGGCTACACCTTC.

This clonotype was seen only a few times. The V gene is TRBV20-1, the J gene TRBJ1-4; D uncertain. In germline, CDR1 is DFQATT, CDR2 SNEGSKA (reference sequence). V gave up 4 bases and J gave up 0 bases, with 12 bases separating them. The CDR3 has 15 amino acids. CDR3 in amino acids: CSATSDGTTNEKLFF. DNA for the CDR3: TGCAGTGCTACCTCGGACGGGACAACTAATGAAAAACTGTTTTTT.

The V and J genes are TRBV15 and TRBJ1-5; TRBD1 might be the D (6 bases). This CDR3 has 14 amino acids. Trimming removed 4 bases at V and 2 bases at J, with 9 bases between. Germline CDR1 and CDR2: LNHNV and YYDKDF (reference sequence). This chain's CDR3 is CATSTGAGNQPQHF. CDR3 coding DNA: TGTGCCACCAGCACAGGGGCAGGCAATCAGCCCCAGCATTTT.

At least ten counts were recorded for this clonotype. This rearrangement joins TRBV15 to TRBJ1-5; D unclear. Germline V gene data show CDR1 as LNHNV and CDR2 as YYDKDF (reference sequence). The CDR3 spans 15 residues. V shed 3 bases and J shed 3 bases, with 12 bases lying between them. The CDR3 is CATSSTQGLNQPQHF. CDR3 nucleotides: TGTGCCACCAGCAGCACCCAAGGCCTCAATCAGCCCCAGCATTTT.

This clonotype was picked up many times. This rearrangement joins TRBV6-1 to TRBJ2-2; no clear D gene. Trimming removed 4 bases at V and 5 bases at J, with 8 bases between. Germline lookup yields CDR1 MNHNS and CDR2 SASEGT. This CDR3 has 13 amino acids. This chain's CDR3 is CASSGVGTGELFF. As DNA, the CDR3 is TGTGCCAGCAGTGGTGTGGGAACCGGGGAGCTGTTTTTT.

The CDR3 DNA sequence: TGTGCTAGTGGTTTGGGACACCCCAATCAGCCCCAGCATTTT. This gives the protein CASGLGHPNQPQHF. V is TRBV12-5 and J is TRBJ1-5; D gene uncertain. The CDR3 runs to 14 residues. Germline CDR1 and CDR2: LGHNT and FRNRAP. V was cut by 1 base and J by 3 bases, with 7 bases left in between. The full variable domain, its missing parts supplied by reference TRBV12-5 and TRBJ1-5, is DARVTQTPRHKVTEMGQEVTMRCQPILGHNTVFWYRQTMMQGLELLAYFRNRAPLDDSGMPKDRFSAEMPDATLATLKIQPSEPRDSAVYFCASGLGHPNQPQHFGDGTRLSIL.

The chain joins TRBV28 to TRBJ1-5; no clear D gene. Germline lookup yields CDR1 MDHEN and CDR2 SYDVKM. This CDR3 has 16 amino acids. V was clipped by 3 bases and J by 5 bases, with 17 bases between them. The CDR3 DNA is TGTGCCAGCAGTTTCAAGATGCTAAGTGGATATCAGCCCCAGCATTTT. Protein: CASSFKMLSGYQPQHF.

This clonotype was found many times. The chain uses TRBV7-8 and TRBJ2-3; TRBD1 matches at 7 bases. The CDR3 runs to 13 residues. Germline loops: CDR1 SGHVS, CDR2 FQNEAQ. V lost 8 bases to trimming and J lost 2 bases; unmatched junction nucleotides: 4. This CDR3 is CASGGQNTDTQYF. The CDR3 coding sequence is TGTGCCAGCGGGGGACAGAACACAGATACGCAGTATTTT.

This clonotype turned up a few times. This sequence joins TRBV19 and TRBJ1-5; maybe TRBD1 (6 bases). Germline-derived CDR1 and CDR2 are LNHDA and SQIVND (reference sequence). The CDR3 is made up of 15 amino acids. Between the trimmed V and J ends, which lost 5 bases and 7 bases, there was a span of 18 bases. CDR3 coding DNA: TGTGCCAGTAGTGGTTTCACACAGGGCTCGCAGCCCCAGCATTTT. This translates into CASSGFTQGSQPQHF.

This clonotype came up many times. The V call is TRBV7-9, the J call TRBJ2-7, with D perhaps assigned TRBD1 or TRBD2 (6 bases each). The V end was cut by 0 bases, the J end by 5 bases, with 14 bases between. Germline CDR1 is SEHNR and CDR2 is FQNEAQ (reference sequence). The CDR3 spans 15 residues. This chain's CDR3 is CASSLAQGGTDEQYF. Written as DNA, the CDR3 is TGTGCCAGCAGCTTAGCCCAAGGGGGGACGGACGAGCAGTACTTC.

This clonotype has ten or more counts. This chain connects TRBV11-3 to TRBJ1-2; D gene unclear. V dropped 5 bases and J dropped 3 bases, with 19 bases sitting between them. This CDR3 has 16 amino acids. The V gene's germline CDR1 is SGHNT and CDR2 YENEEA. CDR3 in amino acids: CASSLGRGQPHYGYTF. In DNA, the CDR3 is TGTGCCAGCAGCCTCGGGCGAGGGCAACCTCACTATGGCTACACCTTC.

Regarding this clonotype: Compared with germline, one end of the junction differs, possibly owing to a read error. Here the CDR3 reads CASRMSSSHNEQFF. The CDR3 nucleotides are TGTGCCAGCAGGATGAGTAGCTCCCACAATGAGCAGTTCTTC. This chain links TRBV12-3 or TRBV12-4 with TRBJ2-1, with D unresolved. The CDR3 has 14 residues.

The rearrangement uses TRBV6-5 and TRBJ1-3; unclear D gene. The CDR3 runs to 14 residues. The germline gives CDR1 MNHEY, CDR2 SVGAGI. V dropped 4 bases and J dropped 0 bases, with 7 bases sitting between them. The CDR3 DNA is TGTGCCAGCAGTTCGACCTTCTCTGGAAACACCATATATTTT. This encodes CASSSTFSGNTIYF.

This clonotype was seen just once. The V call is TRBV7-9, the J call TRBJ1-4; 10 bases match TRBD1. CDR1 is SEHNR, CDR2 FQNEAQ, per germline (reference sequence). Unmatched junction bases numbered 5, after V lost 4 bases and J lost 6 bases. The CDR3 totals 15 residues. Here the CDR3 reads CASSSGQGRDEKLFF. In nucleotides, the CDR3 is TGTGCCAGCAGCTCGGGACAGGGGAGAGATGAAAAACTGTTTTTT.

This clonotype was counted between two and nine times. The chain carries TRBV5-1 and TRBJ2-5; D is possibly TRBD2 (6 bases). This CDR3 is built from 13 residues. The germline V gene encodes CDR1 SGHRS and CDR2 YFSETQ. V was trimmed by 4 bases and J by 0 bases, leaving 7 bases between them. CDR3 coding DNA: TGCGCCAGCAGCGGAGGGGACCAAGAGACCCAGTACTTC. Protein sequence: CASSGGDQETQYF. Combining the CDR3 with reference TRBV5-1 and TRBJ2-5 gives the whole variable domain KAGVTQTPRYLIKTRGQQVTLSCSPISGHRSVSWYQQTPGQGLQFLFEYFSETQRNKGNFPGRFSGRQFSNSRSEMNVSTLELGDSALYLCASSGGDQETQYFGPGTRLLVL.

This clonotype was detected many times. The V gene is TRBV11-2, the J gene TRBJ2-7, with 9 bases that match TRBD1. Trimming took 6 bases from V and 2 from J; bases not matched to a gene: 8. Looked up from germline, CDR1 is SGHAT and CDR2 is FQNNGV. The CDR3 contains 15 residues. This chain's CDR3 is CASRYSGTGTYEQYF. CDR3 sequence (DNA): TGTGCCAGCAGGTATTCCGGGACAGGGACCTACGAGCAGTACTTC.

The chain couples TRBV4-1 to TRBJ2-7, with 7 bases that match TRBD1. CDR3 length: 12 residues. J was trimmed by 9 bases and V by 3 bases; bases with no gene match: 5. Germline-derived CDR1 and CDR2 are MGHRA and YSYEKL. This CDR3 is CASSQLGGPQYF. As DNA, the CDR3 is TGCGCCAGCAGCCAGCTAGGGGGCCCGCAGTACTTC.

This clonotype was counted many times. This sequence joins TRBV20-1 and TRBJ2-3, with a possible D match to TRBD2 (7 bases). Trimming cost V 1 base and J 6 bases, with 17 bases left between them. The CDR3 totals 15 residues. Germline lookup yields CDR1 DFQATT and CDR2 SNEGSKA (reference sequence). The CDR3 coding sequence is TGCAGTGCTAGAGTCGTGGGGGGGCCGGTGGATACGCAGTATTTT. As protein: CSARVVGGPVDTQYF.

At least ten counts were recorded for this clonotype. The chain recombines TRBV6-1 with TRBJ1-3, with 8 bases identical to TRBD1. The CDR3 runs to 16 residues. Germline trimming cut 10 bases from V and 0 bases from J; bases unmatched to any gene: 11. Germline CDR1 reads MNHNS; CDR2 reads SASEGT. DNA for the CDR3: TGTGCCACCGTGGGGAGACAGGGGAGCTCTGGAAACACCATATATTTT. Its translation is CATVGRQGSSGNTIYF.

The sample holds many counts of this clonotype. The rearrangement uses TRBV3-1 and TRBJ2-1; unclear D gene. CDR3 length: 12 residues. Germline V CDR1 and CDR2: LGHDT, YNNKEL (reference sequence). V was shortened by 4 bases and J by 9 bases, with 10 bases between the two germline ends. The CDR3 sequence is CASSRRPGEQFF. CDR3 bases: TGTGCCAGCAGCCGCCGACCCGGTGAGCAGTTCTTC.

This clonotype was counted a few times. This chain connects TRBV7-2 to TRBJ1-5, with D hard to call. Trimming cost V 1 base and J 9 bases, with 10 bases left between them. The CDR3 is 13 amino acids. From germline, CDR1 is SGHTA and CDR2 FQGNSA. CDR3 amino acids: CASSLGRVWPQHF. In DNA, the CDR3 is TGTGCCAGCAGCTTAGGAAGGGTCTGGCCCCAGCATTTT.

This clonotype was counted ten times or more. CDR3 amino acids: CASSLLPSGGYEQYF. The CDR3, as DNA: TGTGCCAGCAGCTTACTCCCTAGCGGGGGTTACGAGCAGTACTTC. V is TRBV7-8 and J is TRBJ2-7; 10 nucleotides match TRBD2. The germline V gene encodes CDR1 SGHVS and CDR2 FQNEAQ. V lost 2 bases, J lost 4 bases, and 5 bases stayed unmatched. This CDR3 contains 15 residues.

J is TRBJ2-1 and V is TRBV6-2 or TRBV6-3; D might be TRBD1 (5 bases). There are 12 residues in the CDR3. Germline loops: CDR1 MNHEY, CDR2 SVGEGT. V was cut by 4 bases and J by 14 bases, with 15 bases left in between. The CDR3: CASSSDTLKEFF. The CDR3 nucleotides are TGTGCCAGCAGTTCGGACACCTTAAAGGAGTTCTTC.

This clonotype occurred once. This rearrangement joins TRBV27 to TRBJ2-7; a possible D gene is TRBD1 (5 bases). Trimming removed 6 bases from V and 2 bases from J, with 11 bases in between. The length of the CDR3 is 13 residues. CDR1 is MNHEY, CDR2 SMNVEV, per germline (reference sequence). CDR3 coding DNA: TGTGCCAGCAGGTTAGGGGTGGCCTACGAGCAGTACTTC. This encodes CASRLGVAYEQYF.